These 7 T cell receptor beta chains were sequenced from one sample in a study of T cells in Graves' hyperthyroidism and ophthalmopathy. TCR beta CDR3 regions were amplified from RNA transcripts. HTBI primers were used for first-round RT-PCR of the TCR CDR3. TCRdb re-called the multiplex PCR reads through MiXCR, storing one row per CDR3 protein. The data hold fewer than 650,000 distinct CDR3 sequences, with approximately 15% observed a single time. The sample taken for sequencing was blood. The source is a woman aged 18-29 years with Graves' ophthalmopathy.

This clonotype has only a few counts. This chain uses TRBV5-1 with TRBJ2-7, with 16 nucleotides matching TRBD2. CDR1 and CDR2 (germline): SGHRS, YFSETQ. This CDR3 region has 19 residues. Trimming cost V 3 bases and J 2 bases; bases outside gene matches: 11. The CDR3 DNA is TGCGCCAGCAGCTGGAGGGGACTAGCGGGAGGGCCGAAGCCCTACGAGCAGTACTTC. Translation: CASSWRGLAGGPKPYEQYF.

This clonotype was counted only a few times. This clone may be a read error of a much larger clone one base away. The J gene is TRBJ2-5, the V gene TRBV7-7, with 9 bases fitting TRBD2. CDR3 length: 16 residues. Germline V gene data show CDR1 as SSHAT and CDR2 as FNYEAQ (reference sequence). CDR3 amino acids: CASSLGAGGARETQYF. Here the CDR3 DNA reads TGTGCTAGCAGCTTAGGAGCGGGGGGCGCGCGGGAGACCCAGTACTTC.

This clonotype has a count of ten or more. CDR3 in amino acids: CASSPPDSPNEQFF. The CDR3, as DNA: TGTGCCAGCTCCCCCCCGGACAGCCCCAATGAGCAGTTCTTC. This chain joins TRBV18 and TRBJ2-1, with TRBD1 as a possible D gene (6 bases). Between the trimmed V and J ends, which lost 6 bases and 6 bases, there was a span of 15 bases. This CDR3 spans 14 amino acids. In germline, CDR1 is KGHSH, CDR2 LQKENI.

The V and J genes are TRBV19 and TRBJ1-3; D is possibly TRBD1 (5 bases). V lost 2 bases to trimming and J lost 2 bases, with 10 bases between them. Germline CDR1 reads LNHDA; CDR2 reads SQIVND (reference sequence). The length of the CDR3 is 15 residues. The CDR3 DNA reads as TGTGCCAGTAGTATAACAGGCTTCGCTGGAAACACCATATATTTT. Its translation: CASSITGFAGNTIYF.

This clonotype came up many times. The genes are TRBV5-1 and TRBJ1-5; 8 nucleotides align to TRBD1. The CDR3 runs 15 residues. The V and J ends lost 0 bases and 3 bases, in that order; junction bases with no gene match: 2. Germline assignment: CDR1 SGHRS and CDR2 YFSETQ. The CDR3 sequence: CASSLAGGDNQPQHF. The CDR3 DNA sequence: TGCGCCAGCAGCTTGGCAGGGGGCGACAATCAGCCCCAGCATTTT.

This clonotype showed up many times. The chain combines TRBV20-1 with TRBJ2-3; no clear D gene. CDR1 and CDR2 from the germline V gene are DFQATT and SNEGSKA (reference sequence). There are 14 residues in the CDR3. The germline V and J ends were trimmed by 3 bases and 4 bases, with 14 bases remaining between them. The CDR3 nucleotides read TGCAGTGCTAGCCCTATCCAGCGCTCAGATACGCAGTATTTT. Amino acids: CSASPIQRSDTQYF.

The CDR3 nucleotides read TGTGCCAGCACTCCGGGACAGGGCGGCTACGAGCAGTACTTC. Amino acids: CASTPGQGGYEQYF. J is TRBJ2-7 and V is TRBV2; 9 nucleotides match TRBD1. The CDR3 is 14 amino acids. The ends lost 7 bases at V and 3 bases at J; junction bases unmatched: 7. Germline V gene sequence: CDR1 SNHLY, CDR2 FYNNEI.